This T cell receptor beta chain appears in the sequencing data of a study of blood T cell repertoires in COVID-19. Study as a whole: Samples taken during acute and convalescent COVID-19 were collected in the United States, Italy and Spain. T cells, B-cell-depleted T cells, or PBMCs provided the cDNA or gDNA that served as material.

Germline loops: CDR1 SGHTA, CDR2 FQGNSA. Trimming cost V 4 bases and J 5 bases; bases outside gene matches: 5. This CDR3 has 15 residues. This table comes from immunoSEQ multiplex PCR, and its TCRdb copy is limited to in-frame clones, with some not included. The sample gives about 240,000 clones, approximately 82% of which show up once; roughly 1.9% is in the top ten. The sample was peripheral blood. The TCR was taken from a man aged 30-40 years who had recovered from COVID-19. The chain joins TRBV7-2 to TRBJ1-1; the match to TRBD1 covers 12 bases. The CDR3 DNA reads as TGTGCCAGCAGCTCGGGGACAGGGGGCGCGACTGAAGCTTTCTTT. Protein product: CASSSGTGGATEAFF.